The rows below give T cell receptor beta chains drawn from one sample of a study of vaccination and CD4 T cells after COVID-19. Antigen specificity for these receptors is unknown. TCRdb reprocessed the PCR reads with MiXCR, giving one entry per CDR3 protein. The profile shows approximately 9,600 distinct CDR3 sequences, 20% to 30% of them singletons. The sample was CD4+ T cells from blood, cultured in vitro, taken before SARS-CoV-2 vaccination. The receptor source for this set is a human donor who received a COVID-19 vaccine. Both conserved end residues are part of each CDR3.

TRBJ2-6 | TRBV6-1 | CASSKNRGQGVPRSGANVLTF
TRBJ2-7 | TRBV23-1 | CASSQSWTVVEQYF
TRBJ2-5 | TRBV20-1 | CSARQGGETQYF
TRBJ2-7 | TRBV7-9 | CASSSKLSQGGRDEQYF
TRBJ2-1 | TRBV21-1 | CASSKALGSNEQFF
TRBJ2-3 | TRBV11-3 | CASSPKTSGVTDTQYF
TRBJ2-1 | TRBV20-1 | CSARALWTSGVRGNEQFF
TRBJ2-7 | TRBV20-1 | CSASRSPYEQYF
TRBJ1-1 | TRBV6-5 | CASSYSGRDTEAFF
TRBJ1-1 | TRBV25-1 | CASSRGLAEAFF
TRBJ1-2 | TRBV5-6 | CASSKRTGGNYGYTF
TRBJ2-1 | TRBV7-2 | CASSGSGGTYNEQFF
TRBJ1-5 | TRBV24-1 | CATSDRQGLQPQHF
TRBJ2-1 | TRBV5-1 | CASAMGGGGKSDEQFF
TRBJ1-1 | TRBV9 | CASSAGGGPVNTEAFF